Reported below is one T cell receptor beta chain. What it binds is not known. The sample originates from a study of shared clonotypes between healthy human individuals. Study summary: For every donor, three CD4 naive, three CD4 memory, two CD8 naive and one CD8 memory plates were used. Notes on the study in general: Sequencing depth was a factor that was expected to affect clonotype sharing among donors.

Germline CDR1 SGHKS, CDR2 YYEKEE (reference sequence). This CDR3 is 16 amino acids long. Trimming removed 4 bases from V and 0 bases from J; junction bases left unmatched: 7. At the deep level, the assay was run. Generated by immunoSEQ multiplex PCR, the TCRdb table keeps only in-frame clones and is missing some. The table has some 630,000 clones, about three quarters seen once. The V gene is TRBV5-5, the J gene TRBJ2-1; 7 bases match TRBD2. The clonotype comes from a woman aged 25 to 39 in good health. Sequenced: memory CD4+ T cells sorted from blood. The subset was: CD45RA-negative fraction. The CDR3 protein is CASSPGRDYSYNEQFF. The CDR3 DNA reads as TGTGCCAGCAGCCCCGGGCGGGACTACTCCTACAATGAGCAGTTCTTC.